The text below deals with one T cell receptor beta chain. The data were taken from a study of OX40 agonist ivuxolimab in advanced cancers. Profiling relied on immunoSEQ multiplex PCR, and the TCRdb table lists in-frame clones only, not all of them. The table includes 35,000 to 50,000 clones, 88% detected once. Germline values: CDR1 SGDLS, CDR2 YYNGEE. This CDR3 has 15 amino acids. The ends lost 0 bases at V and 2 bases at J; junction bases unmatched: 5. J is TRBJ2-7 and V is TRBV9, with 7 bases aligning to TRBD1. The clonotype originates from an adult with an advanced solid tumor such as melanoma, head and neck, liver or kidney cancer. The sample here was CD4+ or CD8+ T cells sorted from blood, taken in a trial of the OX40 agonist ivuxolimab. The CDR3 reads CASSVEGAGTYEQYF. The CDR3 nucleotides are TGTGCCAGCAGCGTAGAGGGGGCAGGGACCTACGAGCAGTACTTC.